This T cell receptor beta chain was recorded in a study of blood T cell repertoires in COVID-19 (dated by TCRdb to 2019 to 2021). Some background on the complete study: The collaborator samples originated in the United States, Italy and Spain and spanned the acute and convalescent phases of COVID-19. Subjects who had been exposed to COVID-19, were actively infected with it, or had recovered from it provided the deeply sampled blood TCRbeta repertoires that made up the dataset. The samples were drawn from two sources: the first 160 participants of the ongoing ImmuneRACE study, and over 1,000 subjects contributed by 6 global collaborators. The prospective study material was composed of cDNA or gDNA derived from T cells, B-cell-depleted T cells, or PBMCs. HLA class I and class II types, where available, came from metadata supplied by the sample provider rather than from assay-based typing. The sample metadata nearly always contained a de-identified subject ID, COVID-19 status, age in years and sex. The repertoires were released in a freely available public database intended as a resource for research on the immune response to SARS-CoV-2.

Of note for this clone: Its antigen is currently not known. The record has no base qualities; no much larger clone is one base away.

What the authors observed across the whole study: How much clinical and demographic metadata was included differed by source and by participant, and the metadata was provided uncurated.

TCRbeta CDR3 regions were amplified from genomic DNA by means of the immunoSEQ Assay, a bias-controlled multiplex PCR. Per the original workflow: The number of nucleated cells in each sample was estimated from the amplification of reference gene primers within the assay. To quantify the absolute abundance of each unique TCRbeta CDR3 rearrangement, sequence reads were collapsed and filtered. For each sample, productive Simpson clonality was calculated as the square root of Simpson's diversity index across productive rearrangements. TCRdb re-hosts the immuneACCESS table, in-frame sequences only. Its copies lack some clones; in the studies checked, an unresolved V gene accounts for under half of them, and the cause for the rest is not known. V and J calls and clone size are copied from that table; D and trimming were computed from the DNA. The table for this sample lists around 50,000 clones; more than 75% of them were counted only once. The ten largest clones add up to approximately 16% of the sample.

Each collaborating institution followed its own protocols to collect whole blood in K2EDTA tubes. For TCRbeta analysis, collaborators shipped samples in one of three forms: frozen whole blood, isolated PBMCs, or DNA extracted from either of those sample types. There are 12 amino acids in the CDR3, from cysteine to phenylalanine inclusive. Only the CDR3 region is kept as DNA, spanning 36 bases read in frame from base 1. Relative to germline, V is 9 bases shorter and J is 8 bases shorter, with 13 bases between their ends. The germline V gene specifies KGHSH as CDR1 and LQKENI as CDR2. This TCR was sampled from a man aged 55 to 70 with active or convalescent COVID-19. The rearranged segments are TRBV18 and TRBJ2-2, and possibly TRBD1, on 5 matching bases. The sample consisted of peripheral blood. The DNA sequence is as follows: TGTGCCAGTCACTGGGGCCCGGGGGAGCTGTTTTTT. Translated, it reads CASHWGPGELFF.